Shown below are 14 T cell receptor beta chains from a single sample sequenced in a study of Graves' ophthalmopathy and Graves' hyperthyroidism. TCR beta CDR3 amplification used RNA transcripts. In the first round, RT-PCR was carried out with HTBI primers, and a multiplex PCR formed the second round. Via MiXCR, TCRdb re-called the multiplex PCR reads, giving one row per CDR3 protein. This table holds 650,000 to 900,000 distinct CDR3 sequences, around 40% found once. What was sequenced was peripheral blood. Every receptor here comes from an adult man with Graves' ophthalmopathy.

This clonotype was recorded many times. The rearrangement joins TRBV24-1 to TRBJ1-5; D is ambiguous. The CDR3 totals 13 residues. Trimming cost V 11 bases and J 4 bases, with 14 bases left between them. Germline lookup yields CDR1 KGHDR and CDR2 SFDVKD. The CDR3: CASSLRVNQPQHF. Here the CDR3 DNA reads TGTGCCAGTAGTCTACGGGTGAATCAGCCCCAGCATTTT.

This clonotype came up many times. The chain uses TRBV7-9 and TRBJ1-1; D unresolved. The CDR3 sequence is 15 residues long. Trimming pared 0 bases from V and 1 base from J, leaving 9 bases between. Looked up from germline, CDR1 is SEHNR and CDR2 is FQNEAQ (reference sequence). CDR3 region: CASSLALGQNTEAFF. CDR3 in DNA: TGTGCCAGCAGCTTAGCGCTCGGGCAGAACACTGAAGCTTTCTTT.

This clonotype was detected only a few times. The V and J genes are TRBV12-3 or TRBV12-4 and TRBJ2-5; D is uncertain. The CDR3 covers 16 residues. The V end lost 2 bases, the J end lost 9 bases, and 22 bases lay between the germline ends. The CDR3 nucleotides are TGTGCCAGCAGTTTAACCATCGGATCTACCGTTATCCCCCAGTACTTC. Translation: CASSLTIGSTVIPQYF.

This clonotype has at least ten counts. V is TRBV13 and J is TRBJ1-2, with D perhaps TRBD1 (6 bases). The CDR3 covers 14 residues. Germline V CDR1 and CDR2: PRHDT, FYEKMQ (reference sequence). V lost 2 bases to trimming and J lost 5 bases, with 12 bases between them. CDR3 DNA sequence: TGTGCCAGCAGCTTACGACAGGCTTCATATGGCTACACCTTC. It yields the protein CASSLRQASYGYTF.

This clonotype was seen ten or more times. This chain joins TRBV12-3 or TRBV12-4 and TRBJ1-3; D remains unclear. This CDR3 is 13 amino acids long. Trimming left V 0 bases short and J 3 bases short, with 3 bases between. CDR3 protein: CASSLAYGNTIYF. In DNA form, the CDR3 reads TGTGCCAGCAGTTTAGCGTATGGAAACACCATATATTTT.

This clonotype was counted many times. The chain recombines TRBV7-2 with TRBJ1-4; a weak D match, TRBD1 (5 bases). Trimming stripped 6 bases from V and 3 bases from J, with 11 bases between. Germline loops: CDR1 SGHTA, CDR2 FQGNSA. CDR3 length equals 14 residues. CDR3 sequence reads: CASRPGRSNEKLFF. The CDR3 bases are TGTGCCAGCAGACCAGGGAGGTCTAATGAAAAACTGTTTTTT.

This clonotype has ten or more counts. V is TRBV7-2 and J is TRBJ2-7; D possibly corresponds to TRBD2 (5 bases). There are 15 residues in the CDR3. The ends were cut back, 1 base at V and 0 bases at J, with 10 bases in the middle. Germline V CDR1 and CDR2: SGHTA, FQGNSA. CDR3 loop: CASSLDSGSSYEQYF. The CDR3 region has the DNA TGTGCCAGCAGCTTAGACTCGGGAAGCTCCTACGAGCAGTACTTC.

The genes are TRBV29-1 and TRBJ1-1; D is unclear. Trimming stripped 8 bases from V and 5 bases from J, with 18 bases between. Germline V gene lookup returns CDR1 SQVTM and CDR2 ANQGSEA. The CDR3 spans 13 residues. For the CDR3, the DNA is TGCAGCCATTACAGAACCGAAGGTACTGAAGCTTTCTTT. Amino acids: CSHYRTEGTEAFF.

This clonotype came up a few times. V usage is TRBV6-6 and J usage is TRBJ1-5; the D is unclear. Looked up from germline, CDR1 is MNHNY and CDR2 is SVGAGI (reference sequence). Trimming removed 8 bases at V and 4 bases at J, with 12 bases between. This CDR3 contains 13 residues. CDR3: CASLVSTNQPQHF. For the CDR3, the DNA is TGTGCCAGCCTCGTATCAACGAATCAGCCCCAGCATTTT.

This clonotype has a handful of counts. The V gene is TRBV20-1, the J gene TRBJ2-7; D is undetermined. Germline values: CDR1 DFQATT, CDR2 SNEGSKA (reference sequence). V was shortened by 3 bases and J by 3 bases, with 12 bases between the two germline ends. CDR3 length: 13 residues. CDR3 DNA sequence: TGCAGTGCTAGTGGGGTAAGAGGCTACGAGCAGTACTTC. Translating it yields CSASGVRGYEQYF.

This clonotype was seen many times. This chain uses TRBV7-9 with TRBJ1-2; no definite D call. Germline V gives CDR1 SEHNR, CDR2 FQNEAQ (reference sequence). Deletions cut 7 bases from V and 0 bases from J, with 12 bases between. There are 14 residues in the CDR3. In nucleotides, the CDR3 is TGTGCCAGCACCCCCCAGGCGGCTAACTATGGCTACACCTTC. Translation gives CASTPQAANYGYTF.

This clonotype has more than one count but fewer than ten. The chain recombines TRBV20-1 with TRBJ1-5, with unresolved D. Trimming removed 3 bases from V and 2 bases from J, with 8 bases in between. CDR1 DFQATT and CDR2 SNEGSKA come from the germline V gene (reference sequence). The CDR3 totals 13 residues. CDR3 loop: CSASFSGNQPQHF. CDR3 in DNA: TGCAGTGCTAGTTTCTCGGGCAATCAGCCCCAGCATTTT.

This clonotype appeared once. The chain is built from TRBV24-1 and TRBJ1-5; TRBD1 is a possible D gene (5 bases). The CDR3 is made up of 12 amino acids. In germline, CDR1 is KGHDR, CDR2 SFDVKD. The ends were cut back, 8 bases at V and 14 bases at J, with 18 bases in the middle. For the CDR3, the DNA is TGTGCCACCATCGGAGGGGAGGGCAATGAGCATTTT. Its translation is CATIGGEGNEHF.

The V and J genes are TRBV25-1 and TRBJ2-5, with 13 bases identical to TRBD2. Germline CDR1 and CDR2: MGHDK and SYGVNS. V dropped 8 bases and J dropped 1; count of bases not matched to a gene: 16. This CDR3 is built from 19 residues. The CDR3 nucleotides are TGTGCCAGCTTCAAGCCCCGCTTACTAGCGGGAGGGCCCCAAGAGACCCAGTACTTC. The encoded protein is CASFKPRLLAGGPQETQYF.